This T cell receptor (beta chain) was sequenced for a study of cytotoxic CD8 clonotypes in ibrutinib-treated CLL. Study-wide results and limits: Clonality increased with ibrutinib response but returned toward baseline at progression.

Remarks on this clone: Antigen: not known.

Method: immunoSEQ multiplex PCR; TCRdb's copy keeps in-frame clones and lacks some. The repertoire has about 68,000 clones, 80% of them found once; the top ten carry more than 7.5%. V lost 10 bases and J lost 6, with 11 bases in between. This CDR3 has 11 residues. The germline CDR1 and CDR2 sequences are KGHSH and LQKENI. The chain employs TRBV18 and TRBJ2-3, with D hard to call. This sequence was found in a human donor with chronic lymphocytic leukemia. This sample comprised PBMCs, obtained at disease progression, from a patient treated with ibrutinib. The CDR3 spells CAIELGDTQYF. Here the CDR3 DNA reads TGTGCCATCGAACTGGGCGATACGCAGTATTTT.